The sequence of this TCR beta chain was determined in a study of cytomegalovirus exposure and HLA in healthy donors. Vbeta (60) and Jbeta (13) primers were used in the PCR. Generated by immunoSEQ multiplex PCR, the TCRdb table keeps only in-frame clones and is missing some. The sample consists of some 130,000 clones, around three quarters of them appearing once. Trimming removed 4 bases from V and 8 bases from J, with 23 bases in between. CDR1 and CDR2 (germline): MDHEN, SYDVKM. This CDR3 has 16 residues. Study conclusions and caveats: Some highly shared sequence variants likely arose as a pipeline artifact. It was approximately 150 TCR beta chains that were listed as cytomegalovirus-associated. Later work associated roughly 17,000 TCR beta sequences with HLA alleles at 0.05 false discovery rate. Upon later analysis, TCR association rates were observed to vary by HLA locus, being highest for DRB1 and lowest for HLA-C.

This clone was recorded once. As yet, its antigen is unknown. The sample was PBMCs. The sequence was obtained from a man in his thirties or forties in good health. The chain combines TRBV28 with TRBJ1-2; a possible D gene is TRBD1 (6 bases). Written as DNA, the CDR3 is TGTGCCAGCAGTTCCCCAACTCCCGGGACAAGGGGCGGCTACACCTTC. Protein sequence: CASSSPTPGTRGGYTF.